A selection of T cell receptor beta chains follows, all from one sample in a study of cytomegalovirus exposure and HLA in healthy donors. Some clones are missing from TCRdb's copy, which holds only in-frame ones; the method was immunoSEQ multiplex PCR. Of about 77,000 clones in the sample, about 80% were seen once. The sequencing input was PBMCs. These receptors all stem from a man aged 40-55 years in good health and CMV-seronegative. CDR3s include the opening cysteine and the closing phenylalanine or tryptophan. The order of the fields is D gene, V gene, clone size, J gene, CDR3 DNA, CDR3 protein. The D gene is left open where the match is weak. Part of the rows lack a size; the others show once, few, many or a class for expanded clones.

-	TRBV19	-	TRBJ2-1	TGTGCCAGTAGTATTCAAGGGGGCTCCTACAATGAGCAGTTCTTC	CASSIQGGSYNEQFF
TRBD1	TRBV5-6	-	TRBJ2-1	TGTGCCAGCAGCTGGGGACAGCCCACTGAGGAGCAGTTCTTC	CASSWGQPTEEQFF
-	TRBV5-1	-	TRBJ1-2	TGCGCCAGCAGCCCCGGGACAACGGGTGGCTACACCTTC	CASSPGTTGGYTF
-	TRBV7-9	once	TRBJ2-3	TGTGCCAGCAGCTCGGGACTGCGGGGCTTCACAGATACGCAGTATTTT	CASSSGLRGFTDTQYF
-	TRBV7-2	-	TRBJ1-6	TGTGCCAGCAGCTTAGAAGGACAGAGTTTATATTCACCCCTCCACTTT	CASSLEGQSLYSPLHF
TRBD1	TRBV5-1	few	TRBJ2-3	TGCGCCAGCAGCCTCCGGGACAGGGCCACAGATACGCAGTATTTT	CASSLRDRATDTQYF
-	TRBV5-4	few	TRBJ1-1	TGTGCCAGCAGCCCCGAGACAGTCCGTACTGAAGCTTTCTTT	CASSPETVRTEAFF
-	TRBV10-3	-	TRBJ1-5	TGTGCCATATCATCTTTACAGAATCAGCCCCAGCATTTT	CAISSLQNQPQHF
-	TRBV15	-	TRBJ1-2	TGTGCCACCAGCAGAGAGAGGGAATACTATGGCTACACCTTC	CATSREREYYGYTF
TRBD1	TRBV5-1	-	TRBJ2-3	TGCGCCAGCAGCTTGGTGGCAGGGGGCCCCGATACGCAGTATTTT	CASSLVAGGPDTQYF
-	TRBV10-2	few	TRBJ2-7	TGCGCCAGCGGGGGGAGCGGCCTTAGCTCCTACGAGCAGTACTTC	CASGGSGLSSYEQYF
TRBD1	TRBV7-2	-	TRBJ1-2	TGTGCCAGCAGCTTAGCGCCGGGACAGGGATATGGCTACACCTTC	CASSLAPGQGYGYTF
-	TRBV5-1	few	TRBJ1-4	TGCGCCAGCAGCTTACAGGGAGGGAATGAAAAACTGTTTTTT	CASSLQGGNEKLFF